The 2 T cell receptor beta chains listed next were all sequenced from one sample in a study of blood T cell repertoires in COVID-19. Some clones are missing from TCRdb's copy, which holds only in-frame ones; the method was immunoSEQ multiplex PCR. The table shows 300,000 to 350,000 clones, with about 90% occurring only once. Source material: peripheral blood. Every receptor here comes from a woman aged 35 to 49 with COVID-19, enrolled during active disease.

The rearrangement uses TRBV4-1 and TRBJ2-5, with 12 bases lining up with TRBD2. The CDR3 consists of 17 residues. Per germline, CDR1 MGHRA and CDR2 YSYEKL. Trimming took 6 bases from V and 0 from J; bases not matched to a gene: 8. The CDR3 bases are TGCGCCAGCAGTCCTCTAGCGGGGGGGCGTTACCAAGAGACCCAGTACTTC. Translation: CASSPLAGGRYQETQYF.

The genes are TRBV6-2 or TRBV6-3 and TRBJ2-1; perhaps TRBD2 as D (5 bases). In germline, CDR1 is MNHEY, CDR2 SVGEGT. This CDR3 comprises 14 residues. V lost 2 bases, J lost 8 bases, and 13 bases lay in between. CDR3 DNA: TGTGCCAGCAGTTACGGGCATCACGGGGATGAGCAGTTCTTC. Amino acid sequence: CASSYGHHGDEQFF.